Shown below are 6 T cell receptor beta chains from a single sample sequenced in a study of tumor-infiltrating lymphocytes in primary liver carcinoma. Alongside blood RNA obtained from unsorted whole blood, germline DNA was also extracted. A primer in the constant region served to generate TCR beta cDNA from 450 to 600 ng of total RNA. Libraries covering TCR beta were generated through three nested multiplex PCR rounds (using a slightly modified ARM-PCR). In the first two PCR rounds, TRBV1-TRBV30 forward primers were paired with a C-beta reverse primer, and each round lasted 10 cycles. TCRdb ran MiXCR on the multiplex PCR reads and lists one entry per CDR3 protein. The sample records 300,000 to 350,000 distinct CDR3 sequences, almost 65% being singletons. The sequencing input was peripheral blood. These receptors were taken from a man aged 40-50 years with primary liver carcinoma and hepatitis B virus infection.

This clonotype showed up just a few times. The rearrangement joins TRBV6-2 or TRBV6-3 to TRBJ2-1, with TRBD2 as a possible D gene (6 bases). This CDR3 spans 14 amino acids. From germline, CDR1 is MNHEY and CDR2 SVGEGT. Between the trimmed V and J ends, which lost 2 bases and 8 bases, there was a span of 13 bases. The CDR3 reads CASSYDWREYEQFF. The DNA of the CDR3 is TGTGCCAGCAGTTACGATTGGAGGGAATATGAGCAGTTCTTC.

Concerning this clonotype: Germline and junction disagree at one end, which may indicate a read error. The V call is TRBV7-8, the J call TRBJ2-1; D may be TRBD1 or TRBD2 (5 bases each). The CDR3 loop spans 11 amino acids. Germline V gene lookup returns CDR1 SGHVS and CDR2 FQNEAQ. The CDR3 loop is CGSSKGTEQFF. DNA for the CDR3: TGTGGCAGCAGCAAAGGGACTGAGCAGTTCTTC.

A note on this clonotype: One end of the junction is discordant with germline, which a read error may explain. The CDR3 loop reads CVSNRTGTATNEKLFF. The DNA of the CDR3 is TGTGTCAGCAATAGGACCGGGACAGCAACTAATGAAAAACTGTTTTTT. The chain carries TRBV6-5 and TRBJ1-4, with 7 bases matching TRBD1. Germline loops: CDR1 MNHEY, CDR2 SVGAGI. The CDR3 spans 16 residues.

Of note for this clonotype: One base away lies a much larger clone, so this may be a sequencing read error. This chain joins TRBV4-1 and TRBJ2-5; D is perhaps TRBD2 (5 bases). The CDR3 sequence is 17 residues long. V lost 0 bases and J 5 bases, leaving 19 bases between the germline ends. Germline V gives CDR1 MGHRA, CDR2 YSYEKL. CDR3 residues: CASSQDPRAFAKETQYF. For the CDR3, the DNA is TGCGCCAGCAGCCAAGATCCGAGGGCCTTCGCTAAGGAGACCCAGTACTTC.

Note on this clonotype: One end of the junction does not line up with germline, which may come from a read error. The chain couples TRBV11-2 to TRBJ2-7, with 7 bases identical to TRBD2. Germline loops: CDR1 SGHAT, CDR2 FQNNGV. CDR3 length: 14 amino acids. CDR3 residues: CVSSLEFGGYEQYF. CDR3 nucleotide sequence: TGTGTCAGCAGCTTAGAGTTCGGGGGGTACGAACAGTACTTC.

A word on this clonotype: A much larger clonotype is one base distant, so this may be a read error. The J gene is TRBJ2-3, the V gene TRBV6-1, with a possible D match to TRBD2 (5 bases). This CDR3 has 13 residues. Per germline, CDR1 MNHNS and CDR2 SASEGT. This CDR3 reads CASGKPSTDTHYF. The DNA for the CDR3 is TGTGCCAGCGGGAAACCTAGCACAGATACGCACTATTTT.